This is a list of T cell receptor beta chains from one sample in a study of blood T cells in healthy people across ages. TCRdb redid the calling of the 5' RACE reads with MiXCR, one entry per CDR3 protein. The data show approximately 880,000 distinct CDR3 sequences, approximately 49% seen once. Sequencing input: blood. The receptors here all came from a man younger than 45 in good health. CDR3s include the opening cysteine and the closing phenylalanine or tryptophan. D genes are given only for firm matches.

v_gene	d_gene	j_gene	CDR3aa
TRBV28	TRBD1	TRBJ2-7	CASSSGQGFSYEQYF
TRBV6-5	-	TRBJ2-1	CASLRGGSSYNEQFF
TRBV4-1	TRBD2	TRBJ2-7	CASSQSSGGLYEQYF
TRBV9	-	TRBJ2-1	CASSIRGGGNPYNEQFF
TRBV4-1	-	TRBJ1-5	CASSQEGPGTQPQHF
TRBV5-1	-	TRBJ1-2	CASSEGAVNYGYTF
TRBV20-1	TRBD2	TRBJ2-1	CSAVRGGGNEQFF
TRBV20-1	TRBD1	TRBJ2-4	CSARGTGEKQYF
TRBV12-3/TRBV12-4	-	TRBJ1-1	CASSIGTGLNTEAFF
TRBV28	-	TRBJ2-1	CASGPGYSYNEQFF
TRBV5-6	-	TRBJ1-2	CASSLASGGYTF
TRBV20-1	TRBD1	TRBJ2-1	CSALRDRGFNEQFF
TRBV18	TRBD1	TRBJ2-1	CASSPNRGTYNEQFF
TRBV6-2/TRBV6-3	TRBD1	TRBJ1-1	CASRNLGGSDTEAFF
TRBV20-1	TRBD1	TRBJ1-2	CSGRDRGLGDYGYTF
TRBV20-1	-	TRBJ2-1	CSASSWGQGSPSSYNEQFF
TRBV9	-	TRBJ1-2	CASSVKGRFNYGYTF
TRBV4-2	-	TRBJ1-1	CASSQDAPPSWDNTEAFF
TRBV4-2	-	TRBJ2-7	CASSHLNGRTSYEQYF
TRBV7-9	-	TRBJ2-5	CASSLSTKETQYF
TRBV10-3	-	TRBJ1-4	CAISDPKSGTNEKLFF
TRBV6-5	-	TRBJ2-3	CASSYDWGTDTQYF
TRBV29-1	-	TRBJ2-5	CSARLETQYF
TRBV7-2	TRBD2	TRBJ2-1	CASSAPGLAYNEQFF
TRBV7-8	TRBD2	-	CASSLDTSGTYEQYF
TRBV10-3	-	TRBJ1-2	CAISDVLGYGYTF
TRBV7-2	TRBD1	TRBJ1-2	CASSAGGPNYGYTF
TRBV10-3	-	TRBJ2-2	CAISPDPGVQLFF
TRBV3-1	TRBD2	-	CASSNRGGGKKETQYF
TRBV20-1	TRBD2	TRBJ2-1	CSASLLAGGVGQFF
TRBV5-1	-	TRBJ1-5	CASSPGHNQPQHF
TRBV6-5	TRBD1	TRBJ1-6	CASSQKQGGSPLHF
TRBV27	TRBD2	TRBJ2-1	CASSVGASGGNSYNEQFF
TRBV4-1	-	TRBJ1-2	CASSQEFPRGYGYTF
TRBV4-1	TRBD2	TRBJ2-7	CASSQGNIISGGAYEQYF
TRBV12-3/TRBV12-4	-	TRBJ1-2	CASSLGGSSDYGYTF
TRBV2	-	TRBJ1-5	CASSEGRGRSNQPQHF
TRBV29-1	TRBD1	TRBJ2-7	CSVTGGHLYEQYF
TRBV20-1	-	TRBJ2-7	CSASDTRDEQYF
TRBV27	TRBD1	TRBJ1-4	CASSFRDRGPEKLFF